This T cell receptor beta chain was captured in a study of molecular identifiers for immune sequencing clone quantification. TCRdb recomputed calls from the PCR reads with MiXCR, one row per CDR3 protein. This table has more than 85,000 distinct CDR3 sequences, 35% appearing once. Naive CD8 libraries used 20,000 to 1,000,000 sorted cells and 10%, 30% or 50% RNA. Germline V CDR1 and CDR2: SNHLY, FYNNEI. This CDR3 spans 13 amino acids. The V end was cut by 7 bases, the J end by 7 bases, with 11 bases between. Sequenced material: naive CD8+ T cells from blood, with Jurkat cell RNA spiked in. As for subset: FACS-sorted CD8+CD4-CCR7+CD45RA+ naive T cells. The clonotype was recovered from a human donor in good health. Some libraries in this study had Jurkat cell RNA spiked in. This chain uses TRBV2 with TRBJ1-6; the D is unclear. The CDR3 loop is CASKRGGNSPLHF. The DNA for the CDR3 is TGTGCCAGCAAGAGAGGAGGAAATTCACCCCTCCACTTT.